A single T cell receptor (beta chain) is shown here with its context. The clone's antigen remains unknown. This entry comes from a study of T cells expressing NK-cell markers (dated by TCRdb to the early 2020s). In the study overall: Eight donors provided sorted CD3+CD56+NKG2C+, CD3+CD56+NKG2C- and CD3+CD56-NKG2C+ T-cell subsets, whose TCR beta-chain repertoires were profiled. Of the eight sequenced donors, seven were found to be HCMV-seropositive and one was found to be HCMV-seronegative. The eight sequenced donors were randomly selected healthy volunteers, three men and five women. Sequencing of the libraries produced 2 x 150 bp reads on Illumina HiSeq 2000/2500, MiSeq or NextSeq. Broader findings and caveats from the paper: In six donors, the dominant CD3+CD56+NKG2C+ clonotypes ranked among the top 10 CD8+ clonotypes, making up about 1.0-8% of CD8+ T cells. Whether the expanded NKG2C-expressing T cell clones were specific for HCMV antigens remained unclear. Those dominant clonotypes were again the most abundant among CD3+CD56-NKG2C+ cells in several donors, at roughly 25-65%.

These reads were obtained on an Illumina HiSeq 2000. 5'RACE template switching, by which a universal primer site and unique molecular identifiers were added, was used to make TCR beta cDNA libraries. Priming for cDNA synthesis came from the TCR beta constant segment, and two successive PCR amplification steps followed. The authors processed their data as follows. MIGEC was used to demultiplex reads and group the reads by UMI, and MiTCR was used to assemble and quantify clonotypes. Only TCR cDNA sequences supported by at least two reads were kept to exclude erroneous sequences. The tcR package was used for downstream repertoire analysis, and clonotypes were matched between fractions using CDR3 nucleotide sequence together with V segment. VDJmatch was used to annotate antigen specificity against VDJdb, with one amino acid substitution in CDR3 permitted. Each entry corresponds to one CDR3 protein sequence from reads that TCRdb reprocessed, and DNA is not given. In this record, the V and J calls reflect TCRdb's handling and not the investigators' own analysis. The table for this sample lists just under 150,000 distinct CDR3 sequences. The biggest ten clones account for about 12% of the sample.

To determine HCMV serostatus, a commercial ELISA kit was used to detect HCMV-specific IgG in serum. Ficoll density gradient centrifugation was used to isolate peripheral blood mononuclear cells from blood. Sequences were obtained from blood T cells: a sorted CD56 or NKG2C T cell subset, CD4+ or CD8+ T cells, or bulk PBMC T cells (not recorded which). This sequence originates from a man between 18 and 35 years old in good health. Donor details come from another sample of the same person, matched by shared clones.

This receptor has the CDR3 CSVEADRGRAGELFF. The chain is made from TRBV29-1 and TRBJ2-2; checking the TCRdb D call of TRBD2 is not possible without DNA. The germline V gene gives CDR1 as SQVTM and CDR2 as ANQGSEA. Counted from cysteine to phenylalanine, this CDR3 has 15 amino acids. This entry has no DNA.